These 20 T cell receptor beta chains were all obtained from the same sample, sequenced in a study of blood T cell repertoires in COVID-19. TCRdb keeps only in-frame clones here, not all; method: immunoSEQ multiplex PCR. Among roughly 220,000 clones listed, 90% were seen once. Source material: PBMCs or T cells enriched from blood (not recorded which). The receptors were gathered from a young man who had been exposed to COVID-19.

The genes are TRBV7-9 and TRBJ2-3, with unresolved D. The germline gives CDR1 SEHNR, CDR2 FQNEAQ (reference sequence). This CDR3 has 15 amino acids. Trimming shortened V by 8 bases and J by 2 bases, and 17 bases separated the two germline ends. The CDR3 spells CASFRNGPSTDTQYF. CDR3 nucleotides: TGTGCCAGCTTCCGAAATGGCCCCTCCACAGATACGCAGTATTTT.

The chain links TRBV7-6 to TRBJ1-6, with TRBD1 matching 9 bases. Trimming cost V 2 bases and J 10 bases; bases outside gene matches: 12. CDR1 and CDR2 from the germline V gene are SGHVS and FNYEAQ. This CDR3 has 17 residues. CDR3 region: CASSLYLRDRAVSPLHF. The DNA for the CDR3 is TGTGCCAGCAGCTTATACCTCCGGGACAGGGCTGTATCACCCCTCCACTTT.

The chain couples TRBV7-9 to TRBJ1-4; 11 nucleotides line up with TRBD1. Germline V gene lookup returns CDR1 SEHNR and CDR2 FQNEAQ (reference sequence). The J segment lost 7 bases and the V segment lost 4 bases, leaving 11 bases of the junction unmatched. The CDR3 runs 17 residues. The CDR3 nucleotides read TGTGCCAGCAGCTCACTAGTAGGGGACAGGGGGAGTGAAAAACTGTTTTTT. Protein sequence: CASSSLVGDRGSEKLFF. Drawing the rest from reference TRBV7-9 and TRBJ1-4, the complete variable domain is DTGVSQNPRHKITKRGQNVTFRCDPISEHNRLYWYRQTLGQGPEFLTYFQNEAQLEKSRLLSDRFSAERPKGSFSTLEIQRTEQGDSAMYLCASSSLVGDRGSEKLFFGSGTQLSVL.

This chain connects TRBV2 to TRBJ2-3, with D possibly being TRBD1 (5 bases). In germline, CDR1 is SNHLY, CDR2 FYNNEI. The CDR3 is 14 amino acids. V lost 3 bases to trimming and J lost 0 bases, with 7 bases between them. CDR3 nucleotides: TGTGCCAGCAGTGATTCAGGGAGCACAGATACGCAGTATTTT. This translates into CASSDSGSTDTQYF.

In nucleotides, the CDR3 is TGTGCCAGCAGCCAAGGATGGACAGGGTCCTACGAGCAGTACTTC. It encodes CASSQGWTGSYEQYF. This rearrangement joins TRBV11-3 to TRBJ2-7, with 8 bases that match TRBD1. V trimming: 5 bases; J trimming: 1 base; junction bases outside the gene matches: 7. This CDR3 spans 15 amino acids. Germline values: CDR1 SGHNT, CDR2 YENEEA.

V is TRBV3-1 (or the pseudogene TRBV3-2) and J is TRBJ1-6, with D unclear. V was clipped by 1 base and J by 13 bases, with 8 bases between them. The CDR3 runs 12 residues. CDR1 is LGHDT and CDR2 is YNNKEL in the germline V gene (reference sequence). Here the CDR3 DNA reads TGTGCCAGCAGCCAAGTATCAGGCCCCCTCCACTTT. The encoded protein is CASSQVSGPLHF.

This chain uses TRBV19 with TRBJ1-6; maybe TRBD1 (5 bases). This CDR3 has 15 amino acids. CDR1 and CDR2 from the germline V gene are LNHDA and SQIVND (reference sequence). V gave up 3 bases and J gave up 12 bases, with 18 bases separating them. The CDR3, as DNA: TGTGCCAGTAGTATGGAAAACAGTTTCACAGGACCCCTCCACTTT. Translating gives CASSMENSFTGPLHF.

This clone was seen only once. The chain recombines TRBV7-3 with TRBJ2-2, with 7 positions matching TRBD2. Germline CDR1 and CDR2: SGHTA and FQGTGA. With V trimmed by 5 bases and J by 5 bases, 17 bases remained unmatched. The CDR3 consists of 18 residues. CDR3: CASSRYSGTNLGTGELFF. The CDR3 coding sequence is TGTGCCAGCAGCAGATATTCCGGGACTAACTTGGGGACCGGGGAGCTGTTTTTT.

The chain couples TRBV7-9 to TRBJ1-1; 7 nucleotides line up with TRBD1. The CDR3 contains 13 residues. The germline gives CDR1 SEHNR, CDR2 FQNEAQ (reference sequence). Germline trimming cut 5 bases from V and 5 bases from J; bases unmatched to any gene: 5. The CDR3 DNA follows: TGTGCCAGCAGCCCAAGGGGGCGGACTGAAGCTTTCTTT. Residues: CASSPRGRTEAFF. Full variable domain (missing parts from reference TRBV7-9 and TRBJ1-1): DTGVSQNPRHKITKRGQNVTFRCDPISEHNRLYWYRQTLGQGPEFLTYFQNEAQLEKSRLLSDRFSAERPKGSFSTLEIQRTEQGDSAMYLCASSPRGRTEAFFGQGTRLTVV.

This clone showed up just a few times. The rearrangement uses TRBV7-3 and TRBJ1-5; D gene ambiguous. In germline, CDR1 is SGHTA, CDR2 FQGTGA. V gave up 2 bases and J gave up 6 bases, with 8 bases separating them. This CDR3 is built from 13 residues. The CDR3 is CASSLGGVQPQHF. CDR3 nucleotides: TGTGCCAGCAGCTTAGGTGGAGTTCAGCCCCAGCATTTT.

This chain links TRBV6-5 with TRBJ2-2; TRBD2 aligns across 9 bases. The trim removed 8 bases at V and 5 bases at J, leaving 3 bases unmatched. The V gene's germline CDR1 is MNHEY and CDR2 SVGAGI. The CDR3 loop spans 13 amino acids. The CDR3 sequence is CASSSGGTGELFF. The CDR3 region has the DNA TGTGCCAGCTCCAGCGGGGGGACCGGGGAGCTGTTTTTT.

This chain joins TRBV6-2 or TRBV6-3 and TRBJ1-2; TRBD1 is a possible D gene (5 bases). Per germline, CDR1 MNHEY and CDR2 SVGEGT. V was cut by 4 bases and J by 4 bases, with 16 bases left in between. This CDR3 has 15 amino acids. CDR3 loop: CASSLALPGPYGYTF. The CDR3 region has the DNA TGTGCCAGCAGTTTGGCTCTACCAGGGCCCTATGGCTACACCTTC.

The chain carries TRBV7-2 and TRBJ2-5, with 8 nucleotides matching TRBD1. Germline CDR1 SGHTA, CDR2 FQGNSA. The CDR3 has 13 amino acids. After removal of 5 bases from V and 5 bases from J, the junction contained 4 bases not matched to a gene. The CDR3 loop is CASSLTGGETQYF. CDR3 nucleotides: TGTGCCAGCAGCCTTACAGGGGGGGAGACCCAGTACTTC.

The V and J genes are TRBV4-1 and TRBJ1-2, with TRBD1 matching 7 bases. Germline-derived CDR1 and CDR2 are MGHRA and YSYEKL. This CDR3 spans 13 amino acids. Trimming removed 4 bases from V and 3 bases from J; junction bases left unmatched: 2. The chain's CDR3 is CASSPTGDYGYTF. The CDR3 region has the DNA TGCGCCAGCAGCCCAACAGGGGACTATGGCTACACCTTC.

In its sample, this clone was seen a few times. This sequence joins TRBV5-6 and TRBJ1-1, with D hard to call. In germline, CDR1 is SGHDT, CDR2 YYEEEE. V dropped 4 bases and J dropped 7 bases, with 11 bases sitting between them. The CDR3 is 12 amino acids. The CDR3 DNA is TGTGCCAGCAGCCCTACGCCGGGTGAAGCTTTCTTT. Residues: CASSPTPGEAFF.

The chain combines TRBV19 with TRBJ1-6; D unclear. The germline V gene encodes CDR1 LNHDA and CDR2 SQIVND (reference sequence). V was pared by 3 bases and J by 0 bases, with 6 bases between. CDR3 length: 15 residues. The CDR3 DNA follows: TGTGCCAGTAGTATCCTCAGCTCCTATAATTCACCCCTCCACTTT. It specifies CASSILSSYNSPLHF.

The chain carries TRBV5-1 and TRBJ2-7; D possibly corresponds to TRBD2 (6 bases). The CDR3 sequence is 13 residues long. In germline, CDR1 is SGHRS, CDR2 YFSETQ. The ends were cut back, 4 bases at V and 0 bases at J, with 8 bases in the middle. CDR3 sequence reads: CASSTTSSYEQYF. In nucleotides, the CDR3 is TGCGCCAGCAGCACGACTAGCTCCTACGAGCAGTACTTC.

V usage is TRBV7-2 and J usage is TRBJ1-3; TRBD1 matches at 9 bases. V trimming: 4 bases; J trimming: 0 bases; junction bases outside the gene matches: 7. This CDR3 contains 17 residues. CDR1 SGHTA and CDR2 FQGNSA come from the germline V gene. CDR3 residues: CASSYSGTGSSGNTIYF. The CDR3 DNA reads TGTGCCAGCAGCTACTCCGGGACAGGGTCCTCTGGAAACACCATATATTTT.

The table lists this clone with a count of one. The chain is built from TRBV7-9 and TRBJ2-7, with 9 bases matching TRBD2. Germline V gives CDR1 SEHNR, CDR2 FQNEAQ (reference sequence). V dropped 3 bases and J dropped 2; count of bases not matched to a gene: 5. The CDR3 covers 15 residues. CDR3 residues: CASSLSGGPPYEQYF. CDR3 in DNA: TGTGCCAGCAGCTTGAGCGGGGGGCCGCCCTACGAGCAGTACTTC.

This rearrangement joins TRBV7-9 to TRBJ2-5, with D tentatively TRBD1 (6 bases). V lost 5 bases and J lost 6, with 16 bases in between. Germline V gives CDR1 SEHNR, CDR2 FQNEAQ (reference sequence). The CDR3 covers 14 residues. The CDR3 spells CASSANTRGQTQYF. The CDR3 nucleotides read TGTGCCAGCAGCGCAAACACCAGGGGCCAGACCCAGTACTTC.